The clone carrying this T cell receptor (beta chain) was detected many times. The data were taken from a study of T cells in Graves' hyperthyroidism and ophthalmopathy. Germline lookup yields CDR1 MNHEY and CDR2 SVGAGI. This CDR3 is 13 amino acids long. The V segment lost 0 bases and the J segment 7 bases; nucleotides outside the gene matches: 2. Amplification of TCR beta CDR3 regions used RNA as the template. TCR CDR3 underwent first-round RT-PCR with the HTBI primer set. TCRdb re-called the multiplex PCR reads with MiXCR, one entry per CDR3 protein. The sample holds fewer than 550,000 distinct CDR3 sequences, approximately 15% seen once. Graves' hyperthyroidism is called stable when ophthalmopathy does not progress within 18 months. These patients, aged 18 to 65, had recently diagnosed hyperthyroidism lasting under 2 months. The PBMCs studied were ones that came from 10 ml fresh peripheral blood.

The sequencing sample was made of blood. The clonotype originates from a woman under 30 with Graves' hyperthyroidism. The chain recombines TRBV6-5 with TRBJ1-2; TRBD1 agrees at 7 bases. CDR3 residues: CASSYSGQFGYTF. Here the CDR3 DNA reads TGTGCCAGCAGTTACTCGGGACAGTTTGGCTACACCTTC.